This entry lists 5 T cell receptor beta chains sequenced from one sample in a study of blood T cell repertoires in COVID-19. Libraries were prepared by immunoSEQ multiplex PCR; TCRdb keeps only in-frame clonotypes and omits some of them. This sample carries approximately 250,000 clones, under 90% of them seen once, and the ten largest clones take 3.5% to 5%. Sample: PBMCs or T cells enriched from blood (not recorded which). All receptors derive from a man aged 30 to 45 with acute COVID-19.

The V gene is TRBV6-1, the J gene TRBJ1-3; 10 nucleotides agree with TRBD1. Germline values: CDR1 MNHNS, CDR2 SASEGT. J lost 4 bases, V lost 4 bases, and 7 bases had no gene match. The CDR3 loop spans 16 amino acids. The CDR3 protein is CASSGTPGQGGNTIYF. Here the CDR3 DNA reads TGTGCCAGCAGTGGAACCCCGGGACAGGGGGGAAACACCATATATTTT.

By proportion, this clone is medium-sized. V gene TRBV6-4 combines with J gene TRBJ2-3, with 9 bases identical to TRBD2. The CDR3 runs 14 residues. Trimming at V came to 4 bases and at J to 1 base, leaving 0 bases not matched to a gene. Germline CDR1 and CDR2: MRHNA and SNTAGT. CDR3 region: CASSVAGGTDTQYF. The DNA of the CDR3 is TGTGCCAGCAGTGTAGCGGGAGGCACAGATACGCAGTATTTT.

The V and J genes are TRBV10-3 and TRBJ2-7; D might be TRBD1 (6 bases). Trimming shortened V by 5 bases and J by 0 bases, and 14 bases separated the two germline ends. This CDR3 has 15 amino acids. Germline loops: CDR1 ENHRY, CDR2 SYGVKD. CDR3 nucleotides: TGTGCCATCAGTCCTGCCTGGGACAACTCCTACGAGCAGTACGTC. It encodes CAISPAWDNSYEQYV.

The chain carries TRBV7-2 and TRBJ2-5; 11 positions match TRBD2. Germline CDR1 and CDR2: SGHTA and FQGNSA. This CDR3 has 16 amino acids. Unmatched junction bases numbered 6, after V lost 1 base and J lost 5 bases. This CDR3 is CASSLELAGGSETQYF. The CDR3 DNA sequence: TGTGCCAGCAGCTTAGAGTTAGCGGGGGGGTCGGAGACCCAGTACTTC.

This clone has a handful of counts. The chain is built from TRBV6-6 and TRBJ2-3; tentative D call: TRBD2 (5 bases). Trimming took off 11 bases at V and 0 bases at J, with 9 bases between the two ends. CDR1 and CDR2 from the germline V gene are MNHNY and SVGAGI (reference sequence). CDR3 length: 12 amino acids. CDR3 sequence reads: CAARASTDTQYF. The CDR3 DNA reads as TGTGCCGCGAGGGCGAGCACAGATACGCAGTATTTT.